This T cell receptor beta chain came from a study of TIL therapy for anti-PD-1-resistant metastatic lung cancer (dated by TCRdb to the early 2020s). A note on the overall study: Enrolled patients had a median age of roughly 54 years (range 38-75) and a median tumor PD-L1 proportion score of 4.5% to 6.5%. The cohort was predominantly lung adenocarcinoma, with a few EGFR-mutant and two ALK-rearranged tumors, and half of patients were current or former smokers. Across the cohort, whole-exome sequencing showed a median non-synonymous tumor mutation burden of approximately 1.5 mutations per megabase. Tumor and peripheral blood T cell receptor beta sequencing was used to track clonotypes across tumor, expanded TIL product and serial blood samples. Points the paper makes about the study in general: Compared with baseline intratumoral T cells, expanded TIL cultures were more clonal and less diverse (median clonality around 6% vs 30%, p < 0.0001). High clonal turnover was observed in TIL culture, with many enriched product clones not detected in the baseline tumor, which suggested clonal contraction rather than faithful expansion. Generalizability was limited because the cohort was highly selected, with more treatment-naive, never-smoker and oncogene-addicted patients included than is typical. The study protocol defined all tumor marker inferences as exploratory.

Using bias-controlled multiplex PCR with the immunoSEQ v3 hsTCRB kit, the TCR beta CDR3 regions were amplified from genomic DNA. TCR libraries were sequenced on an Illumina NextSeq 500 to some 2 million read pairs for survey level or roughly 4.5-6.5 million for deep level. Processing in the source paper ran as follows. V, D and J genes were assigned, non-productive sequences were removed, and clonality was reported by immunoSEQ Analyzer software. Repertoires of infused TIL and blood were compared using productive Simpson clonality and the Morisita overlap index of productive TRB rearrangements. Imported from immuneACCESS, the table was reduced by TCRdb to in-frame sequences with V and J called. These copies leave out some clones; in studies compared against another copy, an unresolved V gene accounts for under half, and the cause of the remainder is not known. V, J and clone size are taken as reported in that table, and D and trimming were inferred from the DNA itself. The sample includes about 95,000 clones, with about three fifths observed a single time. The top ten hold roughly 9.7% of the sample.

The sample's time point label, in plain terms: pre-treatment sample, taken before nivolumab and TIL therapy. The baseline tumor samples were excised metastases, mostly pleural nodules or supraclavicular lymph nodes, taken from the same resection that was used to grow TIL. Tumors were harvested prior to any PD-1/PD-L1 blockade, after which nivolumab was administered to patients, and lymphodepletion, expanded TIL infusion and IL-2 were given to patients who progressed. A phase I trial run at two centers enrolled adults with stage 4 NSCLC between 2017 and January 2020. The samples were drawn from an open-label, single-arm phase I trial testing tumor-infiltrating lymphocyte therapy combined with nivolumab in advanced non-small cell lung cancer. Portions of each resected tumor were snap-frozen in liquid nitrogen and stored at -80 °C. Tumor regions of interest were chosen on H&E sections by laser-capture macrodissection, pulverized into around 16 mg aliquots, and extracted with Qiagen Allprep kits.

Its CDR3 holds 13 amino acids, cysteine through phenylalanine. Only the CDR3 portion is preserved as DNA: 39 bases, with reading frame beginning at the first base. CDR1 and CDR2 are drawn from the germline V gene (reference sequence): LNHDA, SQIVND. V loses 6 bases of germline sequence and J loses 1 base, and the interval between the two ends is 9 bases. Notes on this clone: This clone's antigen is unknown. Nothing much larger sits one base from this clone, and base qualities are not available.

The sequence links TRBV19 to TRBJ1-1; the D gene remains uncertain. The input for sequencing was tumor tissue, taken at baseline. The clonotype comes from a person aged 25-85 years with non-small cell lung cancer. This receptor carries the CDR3 CASRVSGNTEAFF. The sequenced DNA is TGTGCCAGTAGAGTTTCTGGGAACACTGAAGCTTTCTTT.